A single sample gave rise to the 27 T cell receptor beta chains below, sequenced in a study of T cells in Graves' hyperthyroidism and ophthalmopathy. TCR beta CDR3 sequences were amplified from RNA transcripts. HTBI primers drove first-round RT-PCR of the TCR CDR3. Each CDR3 protein is one row after TCRdb ran MiXCR on the multiplex PCR reads. The table lists 500,000 to 750,000 distinct CDR3 sequences, approximately 15% of them singletons. The sample comprised blood. The receptors were gathered from a woman aged 18-29 years with Graves' ophthalmopathy.

The rearrangement joins TRBV5-1 to TRBJ2-1; 15 bases match TRBD2. CDR1 and CDR2 from the germline V gene are SGHRS and YFSETQ. V was clipped by 4 bases and J by 0 bases; unmatched bases: 8. This CDR3 spans 19 amino acids. The CDR3 reads CASSKGLAGGPSSYNEQFF. In DNA, the CDR3 is TGCGCCAGCAGCAAAGGACTAGCGGGAGGGCCCAGCTCCTACAATGAGCAGTTCTTC. The entire variable domain, with the rest obtained from reference TRBV5-1 and TRBJ2-1, is as follows: KAGVTQTPRYLIKTRGQQVTLSCSPISGHRSVSWYQQTPGQGLQFLFEYFSETQRNKGNFPGRFSGRQFSNSRSEMNVSTLELGDSALYLCASSKGLAGGPSSYNEQFFGPGTRLTVL.

This clonotype was seen many times. V is TRBV2 and J is TRBJ1-1, with D possibly TRBD1 on 5 matching bases. V dropped 7 bases and J dropped 3 bases, with 9 bases sitting between them. The germline gives CDR1 SNHLY, CDR2 FYNNEI. The CDR3 contains 12 residues. Here the CDR3 DNA reads TGTGCCAGCATGCAGGGCCACACTGAAGCTTTCTTT. It specifies CASMQGHTEAFF.

This clonotype was picked up many times. This chain connects TRBV10-2 to TRBJ2-5, with 14 bases lining up with TRBD2. The germline V gene encodes CDR1 WSHSY and CDR2 SAAADI. Trimming at V came to 5 bases and at J to 3 bases, leaving 8 bases not matched to a gene. This CDR3 is 17 amino acids long. The CDR3 is CASSSGTSGRWEETQYF. The CDR3 bases are TGCGCCAGCAGTTCCGGGACTAGCGGGAGATGGGAAGAGACCCAGTACTTC.

This clonotype showed up many times. V gene TRBV12-3 or TRBV12-4 combines with J gene TRBJ1-1, with 10 bases matching TRBD1. The J segment lost 11 bases and the V segment lost 3 bases, leaving 12 bases of the junction unmatched. The CDR3 totals 15 residues. The CDR3 sequence is CASSFRPGQGGTAFF. The CDR3, as DNA: TGTGCCAGCAGTTTTAGGCCCGGACAGGGGGGTACGGCTTTCTTT.

There are many counts of this clonotype. The chain recombines TRBV27 with TRBJ2-7, with no clear D. Trimming took 6 bases from V and 4 from J, leaving 13 bases between them. The germline gives CDR1 MNHEY, CDR2 SMNVEV (reference sequence). The length of the CDR3 is 13 residues. The CDR3: CASSHGSLYEQYF. The CDR3 coding sequence is TGTGCCAGCAGCCATGGGTCCCTATACGAGCAGTACTTC.

This clonotype was detected ten times or more. This rearrangement joins TRBV12-3 or TRBV12-4 to TRBJ1-1; TRBD1 is a possible D gene (6 bases). V dropped 5 bases and J dropped 1 base, with 11 bases sitting between them. The CDR3 sequence is 14 residues long. In DNA form, the CDR3 reads TGTGCCAGCAGTGAACAGGGTTGGAACACTGAAGCTTTCTTT. This sequence encodes CASSEQGWNTEAFF.

In its sample, this clonotype was seen many times. The CDR3 region is CSVDDPGERRGYTF. The CDR3 DNA is TGCAGCGTTGATGACCCCGGTGAACGGAGAGGCTACACCTTC. The chain employs TRBV29-1 and TRBJ1-2; D is ambiguous. The germline V and J ends were trimmed by 3 bases and 8 bases, with 19 bases remaining between them. This CDR3 comprises 14 residues. Germline V CDR1 and CDR2: SQVTM, ANQGSEA.

This clonotype was counted ten times or more. The V gene is TRBV3-1, the J gene TRBJ1-5; D gene uncertain. CDR3 length equals 13 residues. The germline V gene has CDR1 LGHDT and CDR2 YNNKEL (reference sequence). Trimming cost V 0 bases and J 7 bases, with 7 bases left between them. CDR3 amino acids: CASSQERGQPQHF. The CDR3 DNA sequence: TGTGCCAGCAGCCAAGAGAGAGGCCAGCCCCAGCATTTT.

This clonotype was seen only a few times. The CDR3 sequence is CASRGPQWSSYNEQFF. The CDR3 coding sequence is TGTGCCAGCAGAGGCCCTCAATGGAGCTCCTACAATGAGCAGTTCTTC. The rearrangement links TRBV12-3 or TRBV12-4 to TRBJ2-1; D not certain. The CDR3 consists of 16 residues. The germline V and J ends were trimmed by 6 bases and 0 bases, with 15 bases remaining between them.

This clonotype appeared many times. This chain links TRBV5-1 with TRBJ2-6, with 11 bases identical to TRBD2. The CDR3 is 18 amino acids. Germline CDR1 is SGHRS and CDR2 is YFSETQ. V dropped 4 bases and J dropped 0; count of bases not matched to a gene: 6. CDR3 sequence: CASSHLAGGPSGANVLTF. The CDR3 coding sequence is TGCGCCAGCAGCCACTTAGCGGGAGGGCCCTCTGGGGCCAACGTCCTGACTTTC.

There are many counts of this clonotype. The rearrangement uses TRBV20-1 and TRBJ2-6, with D possibly matching TRBD1 (5 bases). The CDR3 totals 13 residues. The V gene lost 6 bases and the J gene lost 0 bases, with 6 bases spanning the gap. Germline-derived CDR1 and CDR2 are DFQATT and SNEGSKA (reference sequence). This chain's CDR3 is CSAGHSGANVLTF. In DNA form, the CDR3 reads TGCAGTGCAGGACACTCTGGGGCCAACGTCCTGACTTTC.

This clonotype has ten or more counts. CDR3 sequence: CAWSVRLQETQYF. The CDR3 DNA reads TGTGCCTGGAGTGTACGACTTCAAGAGACCCAGTACTTC. The chain combines TRBV30 with TRBJ2-5; no clear D. V was pared by 0 bases and J by 2 bases, with 7 bases between. CDR1 is GTSNPN and CDR2 is SVGIG in the germline V gene (reference sequence). CDR3 size: 13 residues. The whole variable domain, remainder taken from reference TRBV30 and TRBJ2-5, is SQTIHQWPATLVQPVGSPLSLECTVEGTSNPNLYWYRQAAGRGLQLLFYSVGIGQISSEVPQNLSASRPQDRQFILSSKKLLLSDSGFYLCAWSVRLQETQYFGPGTRLLVL.

The chain couples TRBV19 to TRBJ2-3; D tentatively fits TRBD1 or TRBD2 (5 bases each). The CDR3 is made up of 15 amino acids. V was shortened by 5 bases and J by 4 bases, with 16 bases between the two germline ends. Germline V gene data show CDR1 as LNHDA and CDR2 as SQIVND (reference sequence). This chain's CDR3 is CASSLLWGSADTQYF. CDR3 DNA sequence: TGTGCCAGTAGTCTCCTTTGGGGGTCCGCAGATACGCAGTATTTT.

This clonotype was picked up one time. It may be a read error: a sequence one base away is much more abundant. V usage is TRBV6-5 and J usage is TRBJ2-7; possible D gene TRBD2, 6 bases. Germline V gene lookup returns CDR1 MNHEY and CDR2 SVGAGI. The CDR3 totals 14 residues. The ends were cut back, 0 bases at V and 7 bases at J, with 13 bases in the middle. CDR3 in amino acids: CASSYSTGVGEQYF. Here the CDR3 DNA reads TGTGCCAGCAGTTACTCCACGGGAGTGGGTGAGCAGTACTTC.

At least ten counts were recorded for this clonotype. The rearrangement uses TRBV5-1 and TRBJ1-2; D unresolved. V lost 1 base, J lost 2 bases, and 12 bases lay in between. The CDR3 consists of 15 residues. Germline CDR1 SGHRS, CDR2 YFSETQ. The CDR3 region has the DNA TGCGCCAGCAGCTTGCGCGGAAACCTAAACTATGGCTACACCTTC. This codes for CASSLRGNLNYGYTF. Full variable domain (missing parts from reference TRBV5-1 and TRBJ1-2): KAGVTQTPRYLIKTRGQQVTLSCSPISGHRSVSWYQQTPGQGLQFLFEYFSETQRNKGNFPGRFSGRQFSNSRSEMNVSTLELGDSALYLCASSLRGNLNYGYTFGSGTRLTVV.

V gene TRBV4-3 combines with J gene TRBJ2-4; 7 bases match TRBD2. Losses at the gene ends were 2 bases for V and 6 bases for J; bases not matched to a gene: 4. The CDR3 extends over 14 amino acids. Per germline, CDR1 LGHNA and CDR2 YSLEER. The CDR3 loop is CASSQTGGRNIQYF. The DNA of the CDR3 is TGCGCCAGCAGCCAAACCGGGGGGAGAAACATTCAGTACTTC.

This clonotype was detected ten times or more. The V gene is TRBV19, the J gene TRBJ1-1; D uncertain. The V and J ends lost 1 base and 0 bases respectively, with 6 bases between them. Germline assignment: CDR1 LNHDA and CDR2 SQIVND (reference sequence). The CDR3 extends over 14 amino acids. In DNA form, the CDR3 reads TGTGCCAGTAGTATAGTCGGGATGAACACTGAAGCTTTCTTT. It codes for CASSIVGMNTEAFF.

In this sample, this clonotype turned up many times. V gene TRBV7-9 combines with J gene TRBJ2-7, with TRBD2 identical over 7 bases. The germline gives CDR1 SEHNR, CDR2 FQNEAQ (reference sequence). CDR3 length: 14 amino acids. The V gene end was trimmed by 7 bases and the J gene end by 7 bases; junction bases not matched to a gene: 13. For the CDR3, the DNA is TGTGCCAGCACAGGGTGGGAGGGCCTGAGGGAGCAGTACTTC. Translating it yields CASTGWEGLREQYF.

The sample holds many counts of this clonotype. The rearrangement links TRBV18 to TRBJ2-7; no clear D gene. The CDR3 length is 14 residues. With 0 bases removed from V and 1 base from J, the gap between germline ends came to 7 bases. From germline, CDR1 is KGHSH and CDR2 LQKENI. In DNA, the CDR3 is TGTGCCAGCTCACCACCGAGCATGTCCTACGAGCAGTACTTC. This gives the protein CASSPPSMSYEQYF.

This clonotype was picked up many times. The V and J genes are TRBV20-1 and TRBJ2-7; D tentatively fits TRBD1 or TRBD2 (5 bases each). This CDR3 region has 14 residues. Germline CDR1 is DFQATT and CDR2 is SNEGSKA (reference sequence). V gave up 1 base and J gave up 3 bases, with 13 bases separating them. The CDR3 DNA follows: TGCAGTGCTAGAGGGATAAGAGGGGACTACGAGCAGTACTTC. Translated: CSARGIRGDYEQYF.

This clonotype was counted ten times or more. The DNA of the CDR3 is TGTGCCAGCAGCCTAGGAGAATGGCCCACCTACGAGCAGTACTTC. The encoded protein is CASSLGEWPTYEQYF. The genes are TRBV14 and TRBJ2-7; no reliable D call. Looked up from germline, CDR1 is SGHDN and CDR2 is FVKESK. Trimming removed 4 bases from V and 2 bases from J, with 15 bases in between. The CDR3 consists of 15 residues.

This clonotype came up many times. This rearrangement joins TRBV27 to TRBJ2-3, with TRBD1 identical over 11 bases. The ends lost 5 bases at V and 9 bases at J; junction bases unmatched: 13. The length of the CDR3 is 16 residues. Looked up from germline, CDR1 is MNHEY and CDR2 is SMNVEV (reference sequence). Here the CDR3 DNA reads TGTGCCAGCAGTCTCTGGACAGGGGGCTCGTTGGGGACGCAGTATTTT. As protein: CASSLWTGGSLGTQYF.

The chain recombines TRBV6-4 with TRBJ1-1, with TRBD1 matching 7 bases. The V gene end was trimmed by 7 bases and the J gene end by 4 bases; junction bases not matched to a gene: 12. This CDR3 is 15 amino acids long. The germline gives CDR1 MRHNA, CDR2 SNTAGT. In nucleotides, the CDR3 is TGTGCCAGCAAAGGGGGCAGGTGGTCGGCCACTGAAGCTTTCTTT. This encodes CASKGGRWSATEAFF.

The sample holds many counts of this clonotype. The chain joins TRBV7-9 to TRBJ2-5, with TRBD1 matching 8 bases. With V trimmed by 5 bases and J by 5 bases, 7 bases remained unmatched. The germline V gene has CDR1 SEHNR and CDR2 FQNEAQ (reference sequence). There are 14 residues in the CDR3. The CDR3 nucleotides read TGTGCCAGCAGCCTACTCAGGGGGCTGGAGACCCAGTACTTC. It is translated as CASSLLRGLETQYF.

This clonotype was observed many times. The V gene is TRBV28, the J gene TRBJ1-4; the D gene is possibly TRBD1 (5 bases). Germline lookup yields CDR1 MDHEN and CDR2 SYDVKM. Trimming pared 3 bases from V and 8 bases from J, leaving 10 bases between. The CDR3 consists of 13 residues. The DNA for the CDR3 is TGTGCCAGCAGTTTCATGGGACGGGAAAAACTGTTTTTT. It encodes CASSFMGREKLFF. The variable domain in full, completed from reference TRBV28 and TRBJ1-4, reads DVKVTQSSRYLVKRTGEKVFLECVQDMDHENMFWYRQDPGLGLRLIYFSYDVKMKEKGDIPEGYSVSREKKERFSLILESASTNQTSMYLCASSFMGREKLFFGSGTQLSVL.

This clonotype appeared many times. The chain couples TRBV10-3 to TRBJ2-7; a weak D match, TRBD2 (5 bases). CDR3 length equals 16 residues. Looked up from germline, CDR1 is ENHRY and CDR2 is SYGVKD. Trimming took off 0 bases at V and 2 bases at J, with 14 bases between the two ends. CDR3 sequence (DNA): TGTGCCATCAGTGAGTCCCAGAGGGTAGGCACCTACGAGCAGTACTTC. This translates into CAISESQRVGTYEQYF.

This clonotype was found many times. This chain links TRBV30 with TRBJ2-1; 10 nucleotides align to TRBD2. CDR1 is GTSNPN and CDR2 is SVGIG in the germline V gene (reference sequence). CDR3 length: 14 residues. J lost 6 bases, V lost 2 bases, and 4 bases had no gene match. This chain's CDR3 is CAWSTGTSVNEQFF. The CDR3 DNA is TGTGCCTGGAGTACCGGGACTAGCGTCAATGAGCAGTTCTTC.